This T cell receptor (beta chain) was recovered during a study of blood T cell repertoires in COVID-19. Across the whole study: PBMCs, B-cell-depleted T cells, or T cells were the source of the cDNA or gDNA that made up the material.

The germline V gene encodes CDR1 SGHDT and CDR2 YYEEEE. The CDR3 has 15 amino acids. The V gene lost 2 bases and the J gene lost 7 bases, with 15 bases spanning the gap. In the original workflow: Estimation of nucleated cell counts relied on the amplification of reference gene primers. Repertoires were generated with immunoSEQ multiplex PCR, while TCRdb's copy carries only in-frame clones and drops some. The D gene and trimming were derived from the DNA, and the V and J assignments and clone size from that table. The sample holds 150,000 to 160,000 clones, 75% to 95% seen once. The TCR was taken from a man aged 45-60 years with acute or convalescent COVID-19. This chain uses TRBV5-6 with TRBJ2-2; possible D gene TRBD1, 6 bases. The sequenced sample consisted of peripheral blood. CDR3 in amino acids: CASSFRDNGGGELFF. The CDR3 region has the DNA TGTGCCAGCAGCTTTCGGGACAATGGTGGCGGGGAGCTGTTTTTT.